This TCR beta chain was sequenced during a study of vaccination and CD4 T cells after COVID-19. Turning to the study itself: A median of roughly 97 days (range 35 to 161) separated diagnosis from post-COVID sampling.

Oncomine TCR Beta short-read sequencing was applied to DNA from cultured CD4+ T cells. Researchers extracted genomic DNA from CD4+ T cells that had been cultured. Each CDR3 protein gets one entry after TCRdb re-called the PCR reads with MiXCR. The table lists about 11,000 distinct CDR3 sequences, roughly 77% of them singletons, with more than 9.5% in the top ten. Findings of the study overall: In convalescent patients, 304 of 307 vaccine-specific clones were mono-reactive for SARS-CoV-2 spike.

The sample's treatment: roughly ten-day PBMC culture with coronavirus spike peptide pools or control peptides (ViraFEST assay). Millions of PBMCs went into each well for culture with roughly 10 IU/ml IL-2 and about 10 ug/ml peptide pools. The CDR3 runs 15 residues. Germline CDR1 is DFQATT and CDR2 is SNEGSKA (reference sequence). V was clipped by 2 bases and J by 7 bases; unmatched bases: 8. Details on this clonotype: The antigen remains undetermined.

The chain carries TRBV20-1 and TRBJ1-6; 7 bases are shared with TRBD1. The sample taken for sequencing was CD4+ T cells from blood, cultured in vitro. The receptor was derived from a human donor who had recovered from COVID-19. CDR3 residues: CSARNPKGANSPLHF. Written as DNA, the CDR3 is TGCAGTGCTAGAAATCCCAAGGGGGCCAATTCACCCCTCCACTTT.